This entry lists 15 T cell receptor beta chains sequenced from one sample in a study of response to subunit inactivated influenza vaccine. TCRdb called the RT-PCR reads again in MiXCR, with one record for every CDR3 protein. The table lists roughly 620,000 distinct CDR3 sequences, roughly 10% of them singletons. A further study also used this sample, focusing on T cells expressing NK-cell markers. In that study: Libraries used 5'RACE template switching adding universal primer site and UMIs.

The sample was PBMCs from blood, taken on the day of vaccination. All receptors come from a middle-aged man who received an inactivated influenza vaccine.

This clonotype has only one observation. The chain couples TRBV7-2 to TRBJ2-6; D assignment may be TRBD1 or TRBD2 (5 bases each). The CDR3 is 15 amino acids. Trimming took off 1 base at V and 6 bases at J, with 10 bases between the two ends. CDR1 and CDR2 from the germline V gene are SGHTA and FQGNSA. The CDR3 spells CASSLGGVQANVLTF. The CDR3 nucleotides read TGTGCCAGCAGCTTAGGAGGGGTTCAGGCCAACGTCCTGACTTTC.

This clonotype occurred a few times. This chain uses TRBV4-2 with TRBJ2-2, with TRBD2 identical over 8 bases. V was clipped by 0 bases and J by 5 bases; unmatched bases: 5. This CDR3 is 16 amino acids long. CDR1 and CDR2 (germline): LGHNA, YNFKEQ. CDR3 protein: CASSQDGTRLTGELFF. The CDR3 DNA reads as TGTGCCAGCAGCCAAGATGGGACTAGGCTGACCGGGGAGCTGTTTTTT.

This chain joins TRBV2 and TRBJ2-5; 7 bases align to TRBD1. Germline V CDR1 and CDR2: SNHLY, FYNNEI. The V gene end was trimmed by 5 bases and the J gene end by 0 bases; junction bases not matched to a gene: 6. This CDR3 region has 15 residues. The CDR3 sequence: CASSQGQAHQETQYF. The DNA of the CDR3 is TGTGCCAGCAGTCAAGGACAGGCACACCAAGAGACCCAGTACTTC.

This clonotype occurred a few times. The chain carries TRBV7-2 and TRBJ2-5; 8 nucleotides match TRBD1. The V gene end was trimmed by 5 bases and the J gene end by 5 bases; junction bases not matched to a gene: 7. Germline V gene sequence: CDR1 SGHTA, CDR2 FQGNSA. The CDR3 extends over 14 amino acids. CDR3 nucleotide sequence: TGTGCCAGCAGCACCCGACAGGGGCTCGAGACCCAGTACTTC. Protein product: CASSTRQGLETQYF. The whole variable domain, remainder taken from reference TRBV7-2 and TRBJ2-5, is GAGVSQSPSNKVTEKGKDVELRCDPISGHTALYWYRQSLGQGLEFLIYFQGNSAPDKSGLPSDRFSAERTGGSVSTLTIQRTQQEDSAVYLCASSTRQGLETQYFGPGTRLLVL.

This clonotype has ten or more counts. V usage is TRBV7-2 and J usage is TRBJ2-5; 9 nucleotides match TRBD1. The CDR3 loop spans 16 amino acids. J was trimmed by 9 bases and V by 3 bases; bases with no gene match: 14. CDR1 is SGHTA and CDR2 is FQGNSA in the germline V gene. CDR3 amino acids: CASSLDRGFTGVAQYF. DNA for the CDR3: TGTGCCAGCAGCTTGGACAGGGGCTTCACGGGGGTGGCCCAGTACTTC.

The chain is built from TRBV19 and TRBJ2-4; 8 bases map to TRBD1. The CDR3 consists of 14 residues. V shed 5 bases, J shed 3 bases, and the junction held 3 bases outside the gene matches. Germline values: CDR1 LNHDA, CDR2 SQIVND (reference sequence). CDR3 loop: CASSWGQDKNIQYF. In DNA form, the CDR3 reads TGTGCCAGTAGTTGGGGACAGGACAAAAACATTCAGTACTTC. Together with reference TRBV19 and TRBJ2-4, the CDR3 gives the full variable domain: DGGITQSPKYLFRKEGQNVTLSCEQNLNHDAMYWYRQDPGQGLRLIYYSQIVNDFQKGDIAEGYSVSREKKESFPLTVTSAQKNPTAFYLCASSWGQDKNIQYFGAGTRLSVL.

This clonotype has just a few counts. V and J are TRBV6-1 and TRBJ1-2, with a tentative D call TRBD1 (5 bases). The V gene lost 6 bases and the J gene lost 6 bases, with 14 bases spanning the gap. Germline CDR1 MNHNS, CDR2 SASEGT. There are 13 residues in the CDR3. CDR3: CASRSGAVDGYTF. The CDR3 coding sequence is TGTGCCAGCAGGAGTGGGGCAGTCGATGGCTACACCTTC.

CDR3 DNA: TGTGCCAGCAGTTTACGGGACAGTTTCACAGATACGCAGTATTTT. It specifies CASSLRDSFTDTQYF. The chain employs TRBV28 and TRBJ2-3; 7 positions match TRBD1. This CDR3 spans 15 amino acids. Trimming removed 2 bases from V and 2 bases from J; junction bases left unmatched: 4. CDR1 and CDR2 (germline): MDHEN, SYDVKM.

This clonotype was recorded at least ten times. The CDR3 spells CASSYSLGGRTEAFF. In nucleotides, the CDR3 is TGTGCCAGCAGTTACTCGTTGGGGGGCAGGACTGAAGCTTTCTTT. The rearrangement links TRBV6-5 to TRBJ1-1, with TRBD1 as a possible D gene (6 bases). Germline CDR1 is MNHEY and CDR2 is SVGAGI. V was pared by 0 bases and J by 5 bases, with 13 bases between. This CDR3 comprises 15 residues.

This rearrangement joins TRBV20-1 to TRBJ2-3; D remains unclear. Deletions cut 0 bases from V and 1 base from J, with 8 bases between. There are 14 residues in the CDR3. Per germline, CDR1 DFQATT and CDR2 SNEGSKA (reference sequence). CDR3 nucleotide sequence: TGCAGTGCTAGAGATGATGGGGGCACAGATACGCAGTATTTT. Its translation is CSARDDGGTDTQYF.

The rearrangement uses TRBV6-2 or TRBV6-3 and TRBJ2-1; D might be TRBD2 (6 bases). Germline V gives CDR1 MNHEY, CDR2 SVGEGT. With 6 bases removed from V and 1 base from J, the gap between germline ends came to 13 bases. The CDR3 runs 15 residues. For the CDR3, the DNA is TGTGCCAGCAGATCCACGGGGAGGTCCTACAATGAGCAGTTCTTC. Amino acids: CASRSTGRSYNEQFF.

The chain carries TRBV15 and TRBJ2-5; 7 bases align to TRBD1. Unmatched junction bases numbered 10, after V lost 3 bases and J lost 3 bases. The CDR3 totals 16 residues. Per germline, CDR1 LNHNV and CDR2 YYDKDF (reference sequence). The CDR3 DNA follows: TGTGCCACCAGCAGGATAGGGGGCAGGGCTGAAGAGACCCAGTACTTC. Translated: CATSRIGGRAEETQYF.

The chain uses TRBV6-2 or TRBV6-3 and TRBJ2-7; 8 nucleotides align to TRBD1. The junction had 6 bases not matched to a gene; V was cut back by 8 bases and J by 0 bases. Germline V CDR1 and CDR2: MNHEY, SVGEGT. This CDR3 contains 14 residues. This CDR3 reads CASGDRFSSYEQYF. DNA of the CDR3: TGTGCCAGCGGGGACAGGTTCAGCTCCTACGAGCAGTACTTC.

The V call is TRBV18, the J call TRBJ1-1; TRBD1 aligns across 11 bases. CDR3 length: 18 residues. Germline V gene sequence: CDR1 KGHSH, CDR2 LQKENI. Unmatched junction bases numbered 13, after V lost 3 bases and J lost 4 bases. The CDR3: CASSPRWTGGGDGTEAFF. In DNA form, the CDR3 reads TGTGCCAGCTCACCGCGTTGGACAGGGGGCGGAGATGGCACTGAAGCTTTCTTT. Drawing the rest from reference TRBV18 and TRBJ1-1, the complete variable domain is NAGVMQNPRHLVRRRGQEARLRCSPMKGHSHVYWYRQLPEEGLKFMVYLQKENIIDESGMPKERFSAEFPKEGPSILRIQQVVRGDSAAYFCASSPRWTGGGDGTEAFFGQGTRLTVV.

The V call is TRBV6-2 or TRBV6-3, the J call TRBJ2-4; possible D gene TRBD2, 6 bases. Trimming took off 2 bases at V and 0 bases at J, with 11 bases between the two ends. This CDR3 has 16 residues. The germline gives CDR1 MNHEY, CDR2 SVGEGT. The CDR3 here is CASSYVAGLAKNIQYF. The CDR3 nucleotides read TGTGCCAGCAGTTACGTGGCGGGACTAGCCAAAAACATTCAGTACTTC.